What follows are 10 T cell receptor beta chains derived from one specimen sequenced in a study of T cell repertoires in cytomegalovirus infection. These TCRs are of unknown antigen specificity. TCRdb called the reads again in MiXCR, with one record for every CDR3 protein. Of around 710,000 distinct CDR3 sequences in the sample, 25% to 30% are singletons; the top ten hold approximately 14%. The sequencing here drew on cultured CD8+ T cells from PBMCs, taken from culture after CMV antigen stimulation. The receptors stem from a human donor in good health (CMV status not recorded). Some clones in this sample may be carry-over from other donors' samples.

This clonotype was counted only a few times. The chain links TRBV6-6 to TRBJ1-3; D might be TRBD1 (5 bases). The V gene's germline CDR1 is MNHNY and CDR2 SVGAGI (reference sequence). The CDR3 sequence is 15 residues long. Trimming removed 2 bases at V and 0 bases at J, with 8 bases between. The CDR3 here is CASSYEGISGNTIYF. The CDR3 region has the DNA TGTGCCAGCAGTTACGAGGGGATCTCTGGAAACACCATATATTTT.

V gene TRBV29-1 combines with J gene TRBJ2-6; D unclear. This CDR3 region has 15 residues. Trimming removed 1 base at V and 0 bases at J, with 7 bases between. Germline lookup yields CDR1 SQVTM and CDR2 ANQGSEA. The CDR3 nucleotides read TGCAGCGTTGAAGTTTTCCACTCTGGGGCCAACGTCCTGACTTTC. Amino acids: CSVEVFHSGANVLTF.

This clonotype was counted many times. The J gene is TRBJ2-1, the V gene TRBV28; 7 bases are shared with TRBD2. Germline V gene lookup returns CDR1 MDHEN and CDR2 SYDVKM. V was pared by 2 bases and J by 3 bases, with 1 base of the junction left unmatched. This CDR3 contains 14 residues. Written as DNA, the CDR3 is TGTGCCAGCAGTTTACCGGGGGGCTACAATGAGCAGTTCTTC. Amino acids: CASSLPGGYNEQFF.

On this clonotype: At one of its ends the junction is not consistent with the germline gene, which may arise from a read error. The CDR3 sequence is CASPPPTGYYGYTF. The CDR3 DNA reads as TGTGCCAGCCCACCTCCGACAGGGTACTATGGCTACACCTTC. The V gene is TRBV18, the J gene TRBJ1-2; 7 positions match TRBD1. From germline, CDR1 is KGHSH and CDR2 LQKENI. The CDR3 runs 14 residues. Complete variable domain (other parts from reference TRBV18 and TRBJ1-2): NAGVMQNPRHLVRRRGQEARLRCSPMKGHSHVYWYRQLPEEGLKFMVYLQKENIIDESGMPKERFSAEFPKEGPSILRIQQVVRGDSAAYFCASPPPTGYYGYTFGSGTRLTVV.

This clonotype was seen more than once but under ten times. This chain links TRBV27 with TRBJ1-2; the match to TRBD1 covers 7 bases. Germline CDR1 reads MNHEY; CDR2 reads SMNVEV (reference sequence). J gave up 3 bases and V 3 bases, and 7 bases lay outside the gene matches. CDR3 length: 15 residues. DNA of the CDR3: TGTGCCAGCAGTTTCCGACAGGGTTGGGACTATGGCTACACCTTC. Its translation is CASSFRQGWDYGYTF.

This clonotype turned up a few times. The V call is TRBV12-3 or TRBV12-4, the J call TRBJ1-1; no clear D gene. V was pared by 7 bases and J by 0 bases, with 9 bases between. The CDR3 is 13 amino acids. The CDR3 DNA reads as TGTGCCAGCATCTCAACCATGAACACTGAAGCTTTCTTT. Amino acid sequence: CASISTMNTEAFF.

This sequence joins TRBV6-5 and TRBJ2-1; 7 nucleotides agree with TRBD2. J gave up 0 bases and V 0 bases, and 14 bases lay outside the gene matches. The CDR3 runs to 20 residues. Germline V lookup: CDR1 MNHEY, CDR2 SVGAGI. In DNA, the CDR3 is TGTGCCAGCAGTTACTCGATAATGCGGGACTACAAGAGCTCCTACAATGAGCAGTTCTTC. This encodes CASSYSIMRDYKSSYNEQFF.

There are a few counts of this clonotype. The gene calls are TRBV12-3 or TRBV12-4 and TRBJ1-5; TRBD1 agrees at 7 bases. The CDR3 consists of 15 residues. Trimming removed 6 bases from V and 3 bases from J; junction bases left unmatched: 8. CDR3 sequence reads: CASSRNRGNNQPQHF. The CDR3 DNA sequence: TGTGCCAGCAGCCGAAACAGGGGTAACAATCAGCCCCAGCATTTT.

There are a few counts of this clonotype. V usage is TRBV4-3 and J usage is TRBJ2-2, with 12 bases fitting TRBD1. Germline assignment: CDR1 LGHNA and CDR2 YSLEER. V lost 2 bases and J lost 4; bases outside the gene matches: 8. This CDR3 contains 18 residues. This CDR3 reads CASSQPTGTGGSTGELFF. The CDR3 DNA reads as TGCGCCAGCAGCCAACCTACCGGGACAGGGGGCAGCACCGGGGAGCTGTTTTTT.

This clonotype was seen more than once but under ten times. J is TRBJ2-3 and V is TRBV10-3, with 7 nucleotides matching TRBD1. Germline CDR1 is ENHRY and CDR2 is SYGVKD. The CDR3 length is 17 residues. V lost 6 bases and J lost 0; bases outside the gene matches: 12. The CDR3 DNA is TGTGCCATCAGGACCCTTATCCGGGACAGCAGCACAGATACGCAGTATTTT. Protein: CAIRTLIRDSSTDTQYF.